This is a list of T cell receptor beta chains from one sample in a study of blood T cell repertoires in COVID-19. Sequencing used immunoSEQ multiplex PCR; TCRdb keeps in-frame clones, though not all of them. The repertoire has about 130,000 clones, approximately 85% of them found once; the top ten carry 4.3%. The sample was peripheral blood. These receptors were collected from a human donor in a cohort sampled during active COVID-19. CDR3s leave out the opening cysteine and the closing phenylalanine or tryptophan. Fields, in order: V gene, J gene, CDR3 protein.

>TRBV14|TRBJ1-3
ASSQDLRLANTIY
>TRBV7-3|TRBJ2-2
ASSTGYTGELF
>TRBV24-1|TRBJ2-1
ATSDQGYNEQF
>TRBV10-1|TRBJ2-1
ASSETGRNEQF
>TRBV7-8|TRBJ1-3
ASSSQGIVTGNTIY
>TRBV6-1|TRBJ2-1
ASSELAGVLDEQF
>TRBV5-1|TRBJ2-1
ASSWTAEGENEQF
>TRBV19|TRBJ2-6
ASTTTPPGLAVSGANVLT
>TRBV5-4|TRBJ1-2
ASTKTGNLDYGYT
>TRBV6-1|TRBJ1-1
ASSERLASMNTEAF
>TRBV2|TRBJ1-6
ASSLRGFNSPLH